The T cell receptor (beta chain) under discussion was sequenced for a study of cytomegalovirus exposure and HLA in healthy donors. This PCR relied on a set of 60 Vbeta primers and 13 Jbeta primers. Produced via immunoSEQ multiplex PCR; TCRdb's table is partial and in-frame only. This sample's clone table lists 35,000 or so clones. CDR1 is MRHNA and CDR2 is SNTAGT in the germline V gene. V was shortened by 10 bases and J by 0 bases, with 19 bases between the two germline ends. CDR3 length: 16 amino acids. The material sequenced was PBMCs. J is TRBJ2-4 and V is TRBV6-4; a weak D match, TRBD2 (5 bases). This TCR derives from a middle-aged man in good health and CMV-seropositive. The CDR3 is CATLPQPGLAKNIQYF. CDR3 in DNA: TGTGCCACCCTTCCCCAACCGGGGTTAGCCAAAAACATTCAGTACTTC.